The next 24 T cell receptor beta chains were all read from a single sample in a study of blood T cell repertoires in COVID-19. Measured with immunoSEQ multiplex PCR; TCRdb has only the in-frame clones, and not every one. Of hundreds of thousands of clones listed, 80% to 90% are singletons. Sequenced input: peripheral blood. The receptors come from a middle-aged woman who had recovered from COVID-19.

The chain links TRBV5-1 to TRBJ2-2; D gene ambiguous. Germline loops: CDR1 SGHRS, CDR2 YFSETQ. The CDR3 totals 13 residues. The V end lost 0 bases, the J end lost 5 bases, and 5 bases lay between the germline ends. In DNA, the CDR3 is TGCGCCAGCAGCTTGGCCGGGACCGGGGAGCTGTTTTTT. Protein sequence: CASSLAGTGELFF.

V usage is TRBV2 and J usage is TRBJ1-6; no reliable D call. The length of the CDR3 is 13 residues. Trimming stripped 6 bases from V and 7 bases from J, with 10 bases between. Germline V gene data show CDR1 as SNHLY and CDR2 as FYNNEI. The CDR3 is CASSGMGNSPLHF. In DNA, the CDR3 is TGTGCCAGCAGCGGGATGGGAAATTCACCCCTCCACTTT.

The chain uses TRBV4-3 and TRBJ1-2; 7 positions agree with TRBD1. CDR1 and CDR2 (germline): LGHNA, YSLEER. Trimming took 4 bases from V and 7 from J; bases not matched to a gene: 12. This CDR3 has 15 residues. CDR3 sequence: CASSRYGTGASGYTF. CDR3 nucleotide sequence: TGCGCCAGCAGCCGGTACGGAACAGGGGCCAGTGGCTACACCTTC.

J is TRBJ1-5 and V is TRBV27; a weak D match, TRBD1 (5 bases). Germline V gene lookup returns CDR1 MNHEY and CDR2 SMNVEV (reference sequence). This CDR3 has 16 residues. V lost 3 bases, J lost 7 bases, and 19 bases lay in between. This chain's CDR3 is CASSFLQALGRQPQHF. As DNA, the CDR3 is TGTGCCAGCAGTTTCTTACAGGCCCTAGGCAGGCAGCCCCAGCATTTT.

J is TRBJ1-1 and V is TRBV6-1; D is possibly TRBD1 (6 bases). Trimming removed 0 bases at V and 8 bases at J, with 16 bases between. This CDR3 has 15 amino acids. From germline, CDR1 is MNHNS and CDR2 SASEGT. The CDR3 loop is CASSEAHRVNLEAFF. CDR3 coding DNA: TGTGCCAGCAGTGAAGCGCACAGGGTCAATTTGGAAGCTTTCTTT.

The rearrangement uses TRBV19 and TRBJ2-2; 8 nucleotides match TRBD1. V dropped 7 bases and J dropped 3; count of bases not matched to a gene: 4. The CDR3 runs to 14 residues. Germline V gives CDR1 LNHDA, CDR2 SQIVND (reference sequence). CDR3 in amino acids: CASNPGQDTGELFF. The CDR3 DNA sequence: TGTGCCAGTAATCCGGGACAGGACACCGGGGAGCTGTTTTTT.

With respect to this clone: The sample has other DNA sequences that encode this CDR3 too. The gene calls are TRBV19 and TRBJ2-5; D not resolved. This CDR3 spans 13 amino acids. V lost 3 bases to trimming and J lost 5 bases, with 10 bases between them. Looked up from germline, CDR1 is LNHDA and CDR2 is SQIVND (reference sequence). CDR3 amino acids: CASSIPGWETQYF. The CDR3 region has the DNA TGTGCCAGTAGTATCCCGGGTTGGGAGACCCAGTACTTC. Complete variable domain (other parts from reference TRBV19 and TRBJ2-5): DGGITQSPKYLFRKEGQNVTLSCEQNLNHDAMYWYRQDPGQGLRLIYYSQIVNDFQKGDIAEGYSVSREKKESFPLTVTSAQKNPTAFYLCASSIPGWETQYFGPGTRLLVL.

This chain connects TRBV29-1 to TRBJ1-2; TRBD1 agrees at 8 bases. The CDR3 totals 12 residues. The V gene's germline CDR1 is SQVTM and CDR2 ANQGSEA. V was pared by 3 bases and J by 3 bases, with 0 bases of the junction left unmatched. In DNA form, the CDR3 reads TGCAGCGTTGAGACAGGGGACTATGGCTACACCTTC. Residues: CSVETGDYGYTF.

This clone was counted a single time. The chain uses TRBV7-3 and TRBJ2-5, with 10 bases identical to TRBD1. V dropped 5 bases and J dropped 4; count of bases not matched to a gene: 4. The CDR3 length is 14 residues. The germline V gene encodes CDR1 SGHTA and CDR2 FQGTGA. Here the CDR3 DNA reads TGTGCCAGCAGCCCCGACAGGGGGCTAGAGACCCAGTACTTC. Protein sequence: CASSPDRGLETQYF.

This chain joins TRBV6-6 and TRBJ1-2, with D tentatively TRBD1 (6 bases). The CDR3 sequence is 13 residues long. V lost 7 bases, J lost 8 bases, and 17 bases lay in between. The germline gives CDR1 MNHNY, CDR2 SVGAGI (reference sequence). The CDR3 DNA reads as TGTGCCAGCACCTTTAGGGGGGGCCGGGGCTACACCTTC. Its protein product is CASTFRGGRGYTF.

The J gene is TRBJ2-1, the V gene TRBV5-1; no definite D call. The CDR3 extends over 16 amino acids. V lost 0 bases to trimming and J lost 0 bases, with 10 bases between them. Germline V gene sequence: CDR1 SGHRS, CDR2 YFSETQ. CDR3 region: CASSLVAMSSYNEQFF. The CDR3 DNA sequence: TGCGCCAGCAGCTTGGTTGCGATGAGCTCCTACAATGAGCAGTTCTTC.

This sequence joins TRBV3-1 (or the pseudogene TRBV3-2) and TRBJ1-5, with 7 bases fitting TRBD1. CDR1 is LGHDT and CDR2 is YNNKEL in the germline V gene (reference sequence). Trimming took 3 bases from V and 2 from J; bases not matched to a gene: 13. CDR3 size: 18 residues. CDR3 DNA sequence: TGTGCCAGCAGCCATGGTCACACCACAGGGGTAGGCAATCAGCCCCAGCATTTT. Residues: CASSHGHTTGVGNQPQHF.

This rearrangement joins TRBV5-1 to TRBJ2-2, with 9 bases fitting TRBD1. Per the germline V gene, CDR1 is SGHRS and CDR2 is YFSETQ. Trimming cost V 0 bases and J 1 base; bases outside gene matches: 4. The CDR3 runs 17 residues. The CDR3 spells CASSLGWDRENTGELFF. The CDR3 DNA follows: TGCGCCAGCAGCTTGGGATGGGACAGGGAGAACACCGGGGAGCTGTTTTTT.

The chain combines TRBV27 with TRBJ1-5, with 10 nucleotides matching TRBD1. Per the germline V gene, CDR1 is MNHEY and CDR2 is SMNVEV (reference sequence). The V gene end was trimmed by 5 bases and the J gene end by 6 bases; junction bases not matched to a gene: 7. CDR3 length: 15 amino acids. The CDR3 sequence is CASSPEGQGGQPQHF. The CDR3 nucleotides read TGTGCCAGCAGTCCGGAAGGACAGGGGGGTCAGCCCCAGCATTTT.

The V and J genes are TRBV5-8 and TRBJ2-5; TRBD2 aligns across 9 bases. Germline trimming cut 2 bases from V and 4 bases from J; bases unmatched to any gene: 12. The CDR3 runs to 17 residues. From germline, CDR1 is SGHTS and CDR2 YDEGEE. The CDR3 region has the DNA TGTGCCAGCAGCTTTTTGTCTAGCGGGGTATCTTTAGAGACCCAGTACTTC. This translates into CASSFLSSGVSLETQYF. The variable domain in full, completed from reference TRBV5-8 and TRBJ2-5, reads EAGVTQSPTHLIKTRGQQATLRCSPISGHTSVYWYQQALGLGLQFLLWYDEGEERNRGNFPPRFSGRQFPNYSSELNVNALELEDSALYLCASSFLSSGVSLETQYFGPGTRLLVL.

The V gene is TRBV30, the J gene TRBJ1-3; TRBD1 is a possible D gene (6 bases). This CDR3 contains 18 residues. V lost 2 bases, J lost 0 bases, and 20 bases lay in between. The germline CDR1 and CDR2 sequences are GTSNPN and SVGIG (reference sequence). The chain's CDR3 is CAWSRYRAALDSGNTIYF. The CDR3 DNA reads TGTGCCTGGAGTCGGTACAGGGCCGCCTTGGACTCTGGAAACACCATATATTTT.

The rearrangement joins TRBV13 to TRBJ2-2; possible D gene TRBD2, 5 bases. Germline values: CDR1 PRHDT, CDR2 FYEKMQ (reference sequence). V was pared by 2 bases and J by 0 bases, with 10 bases between. The CDR3 consists of 16 residues. CDR3 sequence (DNA): TGTGCCAGCAGCTTAATGGGTAGCGCGAACACCGGGGAGCTGTTTTTT. Its protein is CASSLMGSANTGELFF.

The J gene is TRBJ2-1, the V gene TRBV11-2; 8 bases agree with TRBD1. The CDR3 is 14 residues long. The V and J ends lost 5 bases and 2 bases, in that order; junction bases with no gene match: 2. Germline CDR1 reads SGHAT; CDR2 reads FQNNGV. The CDR3 here is CASSQGQAYNEQFF. The CDR3 DNA reads TGTGCCAGCAGCCAGGGACAGGCCTACAATGAGCAGTTCTTC.

The V and J genes are TRBV6-5 and TRBJ1-6; 9 bases match TRBD1. V was pared by 5 bases and J by 9 bases, with 8 bases of the junction left unmatched. In germline, CDR1 is MNHEY, CDR2 SVGAGI. This CDR3 is built from 15 residues. The CDR3 nucleotides read TGTGCCAGCAGTAGAGGGACAGGGATAAGTTCACCCCTCCACTTT. Protein: CASSRGTGISSPLHF.

The chain employs TRBV6-5 and TRBJ1-1, with 9 positions matching TRBD1. Losses at the gene ends were 4 bases for V and 4 bases for J; bases not matched to a gene: 7. Germline values: CDR1 MNHEY, CDR2 SVGAGI. This CDR3 comprises 15 residues. As DNA, the CDR3 is TGTGCCAGCAGTTCCAGGACAGGGGCTTTCACTGAAGCTTTCTTT. It codes for CASSSRTGAFTEAFF.

The chain joins TRBV11-2 to TRBJ2-1; D is undetermined. The germline V gene encodes CDR1 SGHAT and CDR2 FQNNGV. With 5 bases removed from V and 10 bases from J, the gap between germline ends came to 9 bases. The CDR3 is made up of 11 amino acids. CDR3 residues: CASSPTREQFF. CDR3 sequence (DNA): TGTGCCAGCAGCCCCACCAGGGAGCAGTTCTTC. The whole variable domain, remainder taken from reference TRBV11-2 and TRBJ2-1, is EAGVAQSPRYKIIEKRQSVAFWCNPISGHATLYWYQQILGQGPKLLIQFQNNGVVDDSQLPKDRFSAERLKGVDSTLKIQPAKLEDSAVYLCASSPTREQFFGPGTRLTVL.

DNA of the CDR3: TGTGCCTGGAGGAGGGACAGGTTGGATGAGCAGTTCTTC. Encoded protein: CAWRRDRLDEQFF. This rearrangement joins TRBV30 to TRBJ2-1, with 8 bases lining up with TRBD1. The length of the CDR3 is 13 residues. The junction had 6 bases not matched to a gene; V was cut back by 3 bases and J by 8 bases. Germline CDR1 is GTSNPN and CDR2 is SVGIG (reference sequence). Full variable domain (missing parts from reference TRBV30 and TRBJ2-1): SQTIHQWPATLVQPVGSPLSLECTVEGTSNPNLYWYRQAAGRGLQLLFYSVGIGQISSEVPQNLSASRPQDRQFILSSKKLLLSDSGFYLCAWRRDRLDEQFFGPGTRLTVL.

CDR3 region: CASSVSTGNTEAFF. CDR3 bases: TGTGCCAGCAGCGTCTCGACAGGGAACACTGAAGCTTTCTTT. This chain links TRBV6-5 with TRBJ1-1; D is possibly TRBD1 (6 bases). The CDR3 covers 14 residues. Per the germline V gene, CDR1 is MNHEY and CDR2 is SVGAGI. V was clipped by 6 bases and J by 1 base, with 12 bases between them.

A single count supports this clone. This sequence joins TRBV9 and TRBJ1-6; D gene unclear. Germline values: CDR1 SGDLS, CDR2 YYNGEE. V was pared by 6 bases and J by 4 bases, with 11 bases between. The length of the CDR3 is 14 residues. DNA of the CDR3: TGTGCCAGCACCCTGGGCTCTTATAATTCACCCCTCCACTTT. Its protein is CASTLGSYNSPLHF.